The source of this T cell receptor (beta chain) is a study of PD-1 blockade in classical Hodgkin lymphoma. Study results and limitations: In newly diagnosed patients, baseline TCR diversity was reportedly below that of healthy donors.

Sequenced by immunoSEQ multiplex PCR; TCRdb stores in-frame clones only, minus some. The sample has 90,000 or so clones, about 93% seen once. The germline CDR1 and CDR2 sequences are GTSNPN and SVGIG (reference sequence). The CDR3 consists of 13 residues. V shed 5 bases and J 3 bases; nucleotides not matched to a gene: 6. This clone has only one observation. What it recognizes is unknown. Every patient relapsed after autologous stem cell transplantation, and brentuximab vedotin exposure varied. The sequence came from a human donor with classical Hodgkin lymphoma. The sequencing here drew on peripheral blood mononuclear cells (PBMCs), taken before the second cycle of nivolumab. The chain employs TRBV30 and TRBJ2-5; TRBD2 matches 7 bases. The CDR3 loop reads CAWQRGREETQYF. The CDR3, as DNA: TGTGCCTGGCAGCGGGGCAGGGAAGAGACCCAGTACTTC.